This note documents a single T cell receptor (beta chain) sequence. CDR1 is KGHSH and CDR2 is LQKENI in the germline V gene. V shed 4 bases and J shed 0 bases, with 10 bases lying between them. The CDR3 has 14 residues. This sample was taken from a study of cytomegalovirus exposure and HLA in healthy donors. Both 60 Vbeta primers and 13 Jbeta primers went into the PCR. Using immunoSEQ multiplex PCR, the repertoire was profiled, and TCRdb retains in-frame clones only, with some absent. This sample yields 240,000 or so clones, of which roughly 80% are seen a single time; around 5.7% belongs to the top ten.

The chain couples TRBV18 to TRBJ2-7; D gene unclear. Sequenced input: PBMCs. The source of this sequence is a woman in her forties in good health and CMV-seropositive. The CDR3 region is CASSLSLASYEQYF. The CDR3 region has the DNA TGTGCCAGCTCACTATCTTTGGCCTCCTACGAGCAGTACTTC.